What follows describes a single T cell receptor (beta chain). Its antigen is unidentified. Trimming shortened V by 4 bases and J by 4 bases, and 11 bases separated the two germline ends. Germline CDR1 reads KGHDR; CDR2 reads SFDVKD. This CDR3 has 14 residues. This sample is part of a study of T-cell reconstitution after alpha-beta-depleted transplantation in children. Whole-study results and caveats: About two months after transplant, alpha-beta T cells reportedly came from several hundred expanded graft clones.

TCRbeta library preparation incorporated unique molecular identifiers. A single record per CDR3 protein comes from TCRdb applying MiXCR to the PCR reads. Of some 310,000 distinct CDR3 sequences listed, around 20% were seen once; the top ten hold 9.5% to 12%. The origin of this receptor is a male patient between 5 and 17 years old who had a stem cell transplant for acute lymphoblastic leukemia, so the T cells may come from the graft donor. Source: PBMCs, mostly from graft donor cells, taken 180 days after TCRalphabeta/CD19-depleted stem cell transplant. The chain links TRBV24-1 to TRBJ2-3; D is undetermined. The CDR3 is CATSDWKEPDTQYF. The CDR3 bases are TGTGCCACCAGTGACTGGAAGGAACCAGATACGCAGTATTTT.